This T cell receptor beta chain was found in a study of post-analysis software for immune sequencing data. Remarks on this clonotype: The antigen is undetermined.

Unique-molecular-identifier-tagged TCR beta cDNA libraries were used. Via MiXCR, TCRdb re-called the PCR reads, giving one row per CDR3 protein. The data show 700,000 to 800,000 distinct CDR3 sequences, around 27% seen once. CDR1 is LNHDA and CDR2 is SQIVND in the germline V gene (reference sequence). This CDR3 comprises 15 residues. The germline V and J ends were trimmed by 3 bases and 2 bases, with 11 bases remaining between them. Notes on the study in general: Five TRBV segments appeared more often in patients than in controls, and TRBV5-6, TRBV5-1 and TRBV20-1 were among these.

The V and J genes are TRBV19 and TRBJ1-5; D possibly corresponds to TRBD1 (5 bases). Source material: blood. This receptor was taken from a girl aged 10 to 17 with multiple sclerosis. The CDR3, as DNA: TGTGCCAGTAGTATTATACGAGGGGGCAATCAGCCCCAGCATTTT. Its translation: CASSIIRGGNQPQHF.